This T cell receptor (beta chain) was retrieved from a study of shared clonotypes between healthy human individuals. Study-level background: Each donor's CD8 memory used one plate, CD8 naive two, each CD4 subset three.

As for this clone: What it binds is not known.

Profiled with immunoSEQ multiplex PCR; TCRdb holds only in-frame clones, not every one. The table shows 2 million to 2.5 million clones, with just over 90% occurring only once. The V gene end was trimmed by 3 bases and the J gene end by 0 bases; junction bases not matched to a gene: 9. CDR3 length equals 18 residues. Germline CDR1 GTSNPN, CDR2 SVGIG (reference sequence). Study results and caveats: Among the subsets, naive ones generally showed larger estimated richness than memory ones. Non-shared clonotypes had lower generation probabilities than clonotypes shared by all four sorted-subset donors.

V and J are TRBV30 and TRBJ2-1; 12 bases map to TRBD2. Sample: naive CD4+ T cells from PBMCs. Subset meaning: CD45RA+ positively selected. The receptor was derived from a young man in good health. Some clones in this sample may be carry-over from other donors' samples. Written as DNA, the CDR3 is TGTGCCTGGAGCTTGGGACTAGCGGGCTCCTTCTCCTACAATGAGCAGTTCTTC. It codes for CAWSLGLAGSFSYNEQFF.